This is a list of T cell receptor beta chains from one sample in a study of CD8 T cells in ankylosing spondylitis. TCRdb re-derived calls from the 5' RACE reads in MiXCR, one entry per CDR3 protein. Among roughly 700,000 distinct CDR3 sequences listed, around 20% were seen once. What was sequenced was blood, either unsorted or a sorted T cell fraction (not recorded which). Receptor source: a male donor with ankylosing spondylitis. Both conserved end residues are trimmed from each CDR3. D genes are given only for firm matches. Rows may omit the clone size; those that give it use once, few, many or a size class.

size	D	V	J	CDR3
few	.	TRBV18	TRBJ1-5	ASSPSQGNQPQH
.	.	TRBV20-1	TRBJ2-7	SAREEAELSYEQY
.	.	TRBV5-5	TRBJ2-7	ASRLDNYEQY
.	.	TRBV3-1	TRBJ2-1	ASSRASGYNEQF
.	TRBD2	TRBV12-3/TRBV12-4	TRBJ2-3	ASSPGGGRDTQY
.	.	TRBV24-1	TRBJ1-5	ATSEAGTNQPQH
few	.	TRBV12-3/TRBV12-4	TRBJ2-3	ASSFTGSPDTQY
.	.	TRBV18	TRBJ2-3	ASSSSPTTDTQY
few	.	TRBV20-1	TRBJ2-7	SATPISNSGQY
few	.	TRBV2	TRBJ1-2	ASTLDSPAVGYT
.	.	TRBV4-1	TRBJ1-1	ASSQDMTGPTEAF
.	.	TRBV29-1	TRBJ2-7	SVECRSDRTGNYEQY
few	.	TRBV5-1	TRBJ1-3	ASSLETGNTIY
.	.	TRBV11-2	TRBJ2-2	ASSLGRGSNTGELF
.	.	TRBV20-1	TRBJ2-7	SARLEGTVYEQY
.	TRBD2	TRBV29-1	TRBJ2-2	SVEGIAGEERGELF
.	TRBD1	TRBV5-5	TRBJ1-6	ASRPTGMVSPLH
many	.	TRBV5-1	TRBJ1-2	ASSSRLNSNYGYT
few	.	TRBV27	TRBJ2-7	ASSLSWGTYEQY
.	.	TRBV7-2	TRBJ1-5	ASSLVPGQESNQPQH
few	.	TRBV28	TRBJ1-2	ASQTGGYGYT
.	.	TRBV12-3/TRBV12-4	TRBJ1-2	ASRGQAPNGYT
few	TRBD1	TRBV20-1	TRBJ1-1	SARVGQGRTEAF
.	.	TRBV2	TRBJ2-7	ASSAIQGSSSYEQY
few	TRBD1	TRBV20-1	TRBJ2-7	SAGTGGSEQY
.	TRBD2	TRBV9	TRBJ2-3	ASSQGLAGPFSFTDTQY
few	TRBD2	TRBV15	TRBJ2-1	ATSRPGLGDNEQF
.	TRBD1	TRBV6-5	TRBJ1-1	ASSYEGTGVTEAF
few	TRBD1	TRBV5-1	TRBJ2-7	ASRGGQDYEQY
.	.	TRBV7-7	TRBJ2-2	ASSLGLAPNTGELF
few	.	TRBV12-3/TRBV12-4	TRBJ2-3	ASSPGEWDTQY
few	TRBD1	TRBV4-2	TRBJ1-1	ASSQQGDDTEAF
few	.	TRBV4-1	TRBJ2-7	ASSPSGGGQNPTYEQY
.	TRBD1	TRBV20-1	TRBJ2-7	SAKGQGQYEQY
few	TRBD2	TRBV25-1	TRBJ2-1	ASSDFSGAFDLEQF
few	TRBD1	TRBV6-1	TRBJ1-2	ASSQTGSYGDT
.	TRBD2	TRBV4-1	TRBJ2-5	ASSLGLWTSLETQY
few	.	TRBV6-2/TRBV6-3	TRBJ1-6	ASSSWNSPLH
few	.	TRBV9	TRBJ2-7	ASSGPGLTNYEQY
few	.	TRBV4-1	TRBJ2-5	ASSQDAEETQY
few	TRBD2	TRBV5-1	TRBJ2-1	ASSPGTSGLRYNEQF
.	TRBD1	TRBV12-3/TRBV12-4	TRBJ2-3	ASSQISGGAAPDTQY
few	.	TRBV5-1	TRBJ1-1	ASNEGLRTEAF
.	.	TRBV15	TRBJ2-1	ATSRDNNEQF
.	.	TRBV5-1	TRBJ2-1	ASSEGAGNEQF
.	.	TRBV15	TRBJ2-1	ATSRHGPDDEQF
.	.	TRBV7-2	TRBJ1-1	ASSLDGRMNTEAF
few	.	TRBV30	TRBJ1-2	AWSSSGVIGNYGYT
many	.	TRBV12-3/TRBV12-4	TRBJ2-6	ASRSSGANVLT
.	.	TRBV7-9	TRBJ2-3	ASSWSSGGLEDTQY
.	.	TRBV4-1	TRBJ1-1	ASSSLKESTEAF
once	TRBD2	TRBV12-3/TRBV12-4	TRBJ2-3	ASRRDYTDTQY
few	.	TRBV11-2	TRBJ2-1	ASSSSRNEQF
.	TRBD1	TRBV6-5	TRBJ2-5	ASSYNTGGEETQY